This TCR beta chain was sequenced during a study of cytomegalovirus exposure and HLA in healthy donors. Study as a whole: Inside one of the first data releases sat around 86 million unique TCRs taken from HLA-typed donors. Study-wide results and limits: Analysis performed later showed TCR beta chains linked to HLA being more clonally expanded than equally common others. Researchers left out some V segments, among them TRBV6-2 and TRBV6-3, as indistinguishable. The listing of fewer than 200 TCR beta chains classed them as cytomegalovirus-associated.

Notes on this clone: Its target is not known.

PCR was performed using 60 Vbeta and 13 Jbeta primers. Here immunoSEQ multiplex PCR was the method, and the copy in TCRdb shows in-frame clones only, minus some. The sample lists roughly 79,000 clones; approximately 74% were seen once. The CDR3 is 15 residues long. Germline V gene data show CDR1 as SEHNR and CDR2 as FQNEAQ (reference sequence). With 4 bases clipped from V and 2 bases from J, the junction kept 5 bases outside the gene matches. This rearrangement joins TRBV7-9 to TRBJ1-1; 9 positions agree with TRBD1. This TCR was recovered from a woman between 50 and 59 years old in good health and CMV-seropositive. Sequenced material: PBMCs. DNA for the CDR3: TGTGCCAGCAGCTCCCCGGGACAGGGAAACACTGAAGCTTTCTTT. Amino acids: CASSSPGQGNTEAFF.